The T cell receptor beta chain under discussion was sequenced for a study of response to subunit inactivated influenza vaccine. Study observations and caveats: Each seasonal flu vaccination may recruit only limited new T cells, authors suggested.

This clonotype was observed a few times. Its antigen is still unknown. This CDR3 spans 13 amino acids. CDR1 is MNHNS, CDR2 SASEGT, per germline. V lost 3 bases and J lost 6, with 8 bases in between. TCRdb recomputed calls from the RT-PCR reads with MiXCR, one row per CDR3 protein. The sample shows approximately 680,000 distinct CDR3 sequences, approximately 15% of them seen only once. The sequence derives from a man between 50 and 59 years old who received an inactivated influenza vaccine. The chain is built from TRBV6-1 and TRBJ2-2; a weak D match, TRBD2 (5 bases). The specimen was PBMCs from blood, collected less than 13 days after vaccination. The CDR3 protein is CASSEGEAGELFF. The CDR3 coding sequence is TGTGCCAGCAGTGAGGGAGAGGCCGGGGAGCTGTTTTTT.